This T cell receptor (beta chain) comes out of a study of T cells in Graves' hyperthyroidism and ophthalmopathy. The overall study: Before any treatment, at initial diagnosis, peripheral blood was collected.

The investigators amplified TCR beta CDR3 regions from RNA transcripts. During a first-round RT-PCR of the TCR CDR3, the HTBI primer set was used. MiXCR was run by TCRdb on the multiplex PCR reads, yielding one entry per CDR3 protein. The top ten clones hold 39% of a sample with fewer than 350,000 distinct CDR3 sequences, 15% to 20% of them seen once. The table lists this clonotype with a few counts. The antigen remains unidentified. This CDR3 has 14 residues. Deletions cut 0 bases from V and 5 bases from J, with 10 bases between. CDR1 is LGHNA and CDR2 is YNFKEQ in the germline V gene. Whole-study findings and limits: In the blood, most expanded thyroid clonotypes above 0.001 appeared as well.

The sequence derives from a man aged 45-65 years with Graves' ophthalmopathy. This chain joins TRBV4-2 and TRBJ2-5; D unclear. The material sequenced was blood. CDR3 residues: CASSQDQVMETQYF. In DNA form, the CDR3 reads TGTGCCAGCAGCCAAGATCAGGTTATGGAGACCCAGTACTTC.